This TCR beta chain was captured in a study of T-cell reconstitution after alpha-beta-depleted transplantation in children. Regarding the study as a whole: Newly made T cells mostly supplied T-cell counts and diversity one year after transplant.

As for this clonotype: Antigen unknown.

CDR1 and CDR2 (germline): MNHNY, SVGAGI (reference sequence). CDR3 size: 13 residues. V gave up 6 bases and J gave up 2 bases, with 11 bases separating them. It was with unique molecular identifiers that the TCRbeta library was prepared. TCRdb independently ran MiXCR on the PCR reads; one entry per CDR3 protein. Of some 840,000 distinct CDR3 sequences in the sample, roughly 15% were seen once. Sequenced here: PBMCs, mostly from graft donor cells, sampled 360 days after TCRalphabeta/CD19-depleted stem cell transplant. This receptor was identified in a male patient younger than 18 who had a stem cell transplant for acute lymphoblastic leukemia, so the T cells may come from the graft donor. The chain joins TRBV6-6 to TRBJ2-7, with no clear D. The CDR3 sequence: CASSRSLAYEQYF. The CDR3, as DNA: TGTGCCAGCAGCAGAAGTCTAGCCTACGAGCAGTACTTC.